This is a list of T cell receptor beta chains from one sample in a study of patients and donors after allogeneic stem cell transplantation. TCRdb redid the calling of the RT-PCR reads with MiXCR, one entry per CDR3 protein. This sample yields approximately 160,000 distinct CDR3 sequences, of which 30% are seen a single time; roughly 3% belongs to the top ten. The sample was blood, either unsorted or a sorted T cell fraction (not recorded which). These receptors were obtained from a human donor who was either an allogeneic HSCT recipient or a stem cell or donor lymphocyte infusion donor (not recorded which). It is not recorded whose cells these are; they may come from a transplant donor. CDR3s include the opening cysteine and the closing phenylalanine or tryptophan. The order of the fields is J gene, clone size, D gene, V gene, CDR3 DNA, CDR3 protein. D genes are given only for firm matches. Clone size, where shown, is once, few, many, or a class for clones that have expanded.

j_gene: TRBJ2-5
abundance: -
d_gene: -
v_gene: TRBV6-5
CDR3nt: TGTGCCAGCAGGCTCGGGGCTGAAGAGACCCAGTACTTC
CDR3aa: CASRLGAEETQYF

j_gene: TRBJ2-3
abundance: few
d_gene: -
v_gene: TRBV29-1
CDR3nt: TGCAGCGTCACGAGCGTAGGCACAGATACGCAGTATTTT
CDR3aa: CSVTSVGTDTQYF

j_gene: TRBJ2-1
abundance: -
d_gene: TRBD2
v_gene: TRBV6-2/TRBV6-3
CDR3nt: TGTGCCAGCAGTAAAACCGGGACTAGCGGACCAGGGGATGAGCAGTTCTTC
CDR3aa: CASSKTGTSGPGDEQFF

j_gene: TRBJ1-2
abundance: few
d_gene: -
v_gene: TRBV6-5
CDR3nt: TGTGCCAGCAGTTACTCGGAGTATGGCTACACCTTC
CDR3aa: CASSYSEYGYTF

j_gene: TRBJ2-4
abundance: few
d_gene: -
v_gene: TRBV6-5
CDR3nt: TGTGCCAGCAGTTACGGGGACATTCAGTACTTC
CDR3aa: CASSYGDIQYF

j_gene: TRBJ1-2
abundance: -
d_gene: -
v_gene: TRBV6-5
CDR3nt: TGTGCCAGCAGTCATGAGAGGGGAGCTAACTATGGCTACACCTTC
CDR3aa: CASSHERGANYGYTF

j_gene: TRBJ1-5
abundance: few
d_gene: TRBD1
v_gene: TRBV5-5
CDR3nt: TGTGCCAGCAGCTTTTCAGGGGGCCCTTCTAGCAATCAGCCCCAGCATTTT
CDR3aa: CASSFSGGPSSNQPQHF

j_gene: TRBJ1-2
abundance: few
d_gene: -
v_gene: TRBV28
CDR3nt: TGTGCCAGCAGTATAGATCTGGGGGCCATGACTAACTATGGCTACACCTTC
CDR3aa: CASSIDLGAMTNYGYTF

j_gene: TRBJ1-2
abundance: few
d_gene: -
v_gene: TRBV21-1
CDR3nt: TGTGCCAGCAGCAAAGCTAGGGTCTATGGCTACACCTTC
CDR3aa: CASSKARVYGYTF

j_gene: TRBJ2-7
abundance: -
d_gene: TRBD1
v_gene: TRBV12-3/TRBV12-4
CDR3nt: TGTGCCAGCAGCCCGGACAGGGACTACGAGCAGTACTTC
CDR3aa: CASSPDRDYEQYF

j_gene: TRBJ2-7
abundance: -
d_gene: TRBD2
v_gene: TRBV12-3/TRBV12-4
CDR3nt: TGTGCCAGCAGTTTGTGGGGAGGGGACTACGAGCAGTACTTC
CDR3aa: CASSLWGGDYEQYF

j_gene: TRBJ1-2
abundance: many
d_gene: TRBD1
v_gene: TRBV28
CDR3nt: TGTGCCAGCAGCTCCCAGGGGGCAGGCTACACCTTC
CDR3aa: CASSSQGAGYTF

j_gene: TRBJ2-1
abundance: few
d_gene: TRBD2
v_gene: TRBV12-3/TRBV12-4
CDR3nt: TGTGCCAGCAGCGGACTAGCGGACTACAATGAGCAGTTCTTC
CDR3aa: CASSGLADYNEQFF

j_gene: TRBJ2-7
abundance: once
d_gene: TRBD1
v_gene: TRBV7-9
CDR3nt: TGTGCCAGCAGCGCCTGGGACAGGGTGTACGAGCAGTACTTC
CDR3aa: CASSAWDRVYEQYF

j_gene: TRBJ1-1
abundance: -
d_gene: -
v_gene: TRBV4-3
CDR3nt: TGCGCCAGCAGCCAAGATGGGTCGATATTGACTGAAGCTTTCTTT
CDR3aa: CASSQDGSILTEAFF

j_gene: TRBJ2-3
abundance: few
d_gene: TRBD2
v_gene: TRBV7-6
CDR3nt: TGTGCCAGCAGCTTCGCACTAGCGGGAGATACGCAGTATTTT
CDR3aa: CASSFALAGDTQYF

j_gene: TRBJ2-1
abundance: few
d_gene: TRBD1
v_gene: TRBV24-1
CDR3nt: TGTGCCACCAGTGATCCGGGACAGGGACGGCACAATGAGCAGTTCTTC
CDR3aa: CATSDPGQGRHNEQFF